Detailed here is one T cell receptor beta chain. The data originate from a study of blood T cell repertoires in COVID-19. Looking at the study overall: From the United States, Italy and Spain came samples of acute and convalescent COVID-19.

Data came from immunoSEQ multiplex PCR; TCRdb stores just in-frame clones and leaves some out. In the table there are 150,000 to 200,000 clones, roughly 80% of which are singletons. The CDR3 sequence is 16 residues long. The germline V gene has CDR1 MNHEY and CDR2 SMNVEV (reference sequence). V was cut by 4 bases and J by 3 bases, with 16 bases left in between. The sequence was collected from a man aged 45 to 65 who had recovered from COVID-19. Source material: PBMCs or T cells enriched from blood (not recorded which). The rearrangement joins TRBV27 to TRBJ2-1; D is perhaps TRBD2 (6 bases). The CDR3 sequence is CASSSNPPGVYNEQFF. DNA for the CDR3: TGTGCCAGCAGTTCAAACCCACCGGGGGTCTACAATGAGCAGTTCTTC.